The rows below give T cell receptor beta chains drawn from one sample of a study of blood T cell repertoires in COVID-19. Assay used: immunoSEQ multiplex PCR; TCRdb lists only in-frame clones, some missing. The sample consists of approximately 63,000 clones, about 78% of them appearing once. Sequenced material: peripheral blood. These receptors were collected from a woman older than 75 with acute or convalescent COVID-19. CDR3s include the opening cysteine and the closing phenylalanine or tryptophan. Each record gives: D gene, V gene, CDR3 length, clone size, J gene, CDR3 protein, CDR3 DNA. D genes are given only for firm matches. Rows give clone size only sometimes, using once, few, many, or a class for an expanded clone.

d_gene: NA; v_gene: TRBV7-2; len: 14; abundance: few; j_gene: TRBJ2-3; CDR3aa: CASSLEVSGNTQYF; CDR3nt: TGTGCCAGCAGCTTAGAGGTTAGCGGAAATACGCAGTATTTT
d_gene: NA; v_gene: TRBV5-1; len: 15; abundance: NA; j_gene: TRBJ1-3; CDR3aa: CASSLDPTGGNTIYF; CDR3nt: TGCGCCAGCAGCTTGGATCCGACGGGAGGAAACACCATATATTTT
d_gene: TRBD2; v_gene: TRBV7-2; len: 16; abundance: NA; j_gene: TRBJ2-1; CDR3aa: CASSPSSSGRFGEQFF; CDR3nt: TGTGCCAGCAGCCCCTCTTCTAGCGGGAGGTTCGGTGAGCAGTTCTTC
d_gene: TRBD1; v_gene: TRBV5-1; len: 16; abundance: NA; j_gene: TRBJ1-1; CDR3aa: CASSYYGQGLNTEAFF; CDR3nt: TGCGCCAGCAGCTACTACGGACAGGGCCTAAACACTGAAGCTTTCTTT
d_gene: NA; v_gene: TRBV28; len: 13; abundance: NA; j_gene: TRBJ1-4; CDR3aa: CASRPGLYEKLFF; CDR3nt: TGTGCCAGCAGGCCGGGGTTATATGAAAAACTGTTTTTT
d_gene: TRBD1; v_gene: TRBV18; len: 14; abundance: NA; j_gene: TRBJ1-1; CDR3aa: CASSETGGSTEAFF; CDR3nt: TGTGCCAGCTCAGAGACAGGGGGGAGCACTGAAGCTTTCTTT
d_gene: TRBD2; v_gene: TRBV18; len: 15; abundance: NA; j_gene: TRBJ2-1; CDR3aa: CASSRGLAGEVEQFF; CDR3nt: TGTGCCAGCTCACGGGGACTAGCGGGAGAGGTTGAGCAGTTCTTC
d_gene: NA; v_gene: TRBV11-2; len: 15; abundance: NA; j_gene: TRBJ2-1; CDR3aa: CASSLGAKANNEQFF; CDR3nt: TGTGCCAGCAGCTTAGGGGCGAAGGCCAACAATGAGCAGTTCTTC
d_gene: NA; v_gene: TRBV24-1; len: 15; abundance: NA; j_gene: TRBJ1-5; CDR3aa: CATSAIGGSNQPQHF; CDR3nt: TGTGCCACCAGTGCAATTGGGGGGAGCAATCAGCCCCAGCATTTT
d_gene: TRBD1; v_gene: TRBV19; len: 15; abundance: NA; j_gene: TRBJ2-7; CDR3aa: CASSISGQNNYEQYF; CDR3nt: TGTGCCAGTAGTATCTCGGGACAGAATAATTACGAGCAGTACTTC
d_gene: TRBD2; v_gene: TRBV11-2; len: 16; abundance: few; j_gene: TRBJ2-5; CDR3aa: CASRPGVGGRRETQYF; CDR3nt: TGTGCCAGCAGACCAGGGGTCGGCGGGAGGAGGGAGACCCAGTACTTC
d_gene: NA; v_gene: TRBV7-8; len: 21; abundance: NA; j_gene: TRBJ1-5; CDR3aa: CASSLDFRLDRSKSSNQPQHF; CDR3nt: TGTGCCAGCAGCTTAGATTTTCGGCTGGACAGAAGTAAGTCTAGCAATCAGCCCCAGCATTTT
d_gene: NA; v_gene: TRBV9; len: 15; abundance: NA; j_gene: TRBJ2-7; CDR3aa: CASSATPRTSTEQYF; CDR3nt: TGTGCCAGCAGCGCCACCCCCCGCACTAGTACAGAGCAGTACTTC
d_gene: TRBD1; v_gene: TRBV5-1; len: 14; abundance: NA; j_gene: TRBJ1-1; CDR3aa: CASSPGTGVTEAFF; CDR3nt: TGCGCCAGCAGCCCCGGGACAGGGGTTACTGAAGCTTTCTTT
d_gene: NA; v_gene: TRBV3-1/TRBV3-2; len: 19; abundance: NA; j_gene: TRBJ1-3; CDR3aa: CASSPTGFREGFSGNTIYF; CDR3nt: TGTGCCAGCAGCCCTACCGGGTTTCGAGAGGGATTCTCTGGAAACACCATATATTTT
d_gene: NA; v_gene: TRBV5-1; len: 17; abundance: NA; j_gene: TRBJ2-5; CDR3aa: CASSLVVSLADVETQYF; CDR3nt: TGCGCCAGCAGCTTGGTTGTCTCTTTGGCGGATGTAGAGACCCAGTACTTC
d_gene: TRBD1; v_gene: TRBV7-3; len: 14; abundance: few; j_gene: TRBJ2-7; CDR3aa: CASSPTGGEYEQYF; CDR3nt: TGTGCCAGCAGCCCGACAGGGGGCGAGTACGAGCAGTACTTC
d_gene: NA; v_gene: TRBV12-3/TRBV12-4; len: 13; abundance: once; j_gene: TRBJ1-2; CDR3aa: CASSPLGPYGYTF; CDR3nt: TGTGCCAGCAGTCCCCTTGGCCCCTATGGCTACACCTTC
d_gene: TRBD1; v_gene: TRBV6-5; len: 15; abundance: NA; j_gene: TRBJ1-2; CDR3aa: CASSYIGTGAGGYTF; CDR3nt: TGTGCCAGCAGTTATATCGGGACAGGGGCCGGAGGCTACACCTTC
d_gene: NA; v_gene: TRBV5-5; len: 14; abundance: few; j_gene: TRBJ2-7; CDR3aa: CASSQQGERYEQYF; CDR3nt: TGTGCCAGCAGCCAACAGGGAGAGAGGTACGAGCAGTACTTC
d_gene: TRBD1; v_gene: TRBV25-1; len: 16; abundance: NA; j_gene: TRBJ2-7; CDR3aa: CASSEYGQGARYEQYF; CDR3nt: TGTGCCAGCAGTGAATACGGGCAGGGGGCGAGGTACGAGCAGTACTTC
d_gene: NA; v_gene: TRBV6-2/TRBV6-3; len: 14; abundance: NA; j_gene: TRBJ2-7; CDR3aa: CASSHWDQRGEQYF; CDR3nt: TGTGCCAGCAGTCATTGGGATCAGAGGGGGGAGCAGTACTTC
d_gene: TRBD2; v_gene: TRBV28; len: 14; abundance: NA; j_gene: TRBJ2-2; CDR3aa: CASTQTGGSGELFF; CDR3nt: TGTGCCAGCACCCAAACCGGGGGGTCTGGGGAGCTGTTTTTT
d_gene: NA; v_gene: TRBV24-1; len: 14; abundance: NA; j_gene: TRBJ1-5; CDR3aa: CATGDTTSNQPQHF; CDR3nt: TGTGCCACCGGGGACACTACTAGCAATCAGCCCCAGCATTTT
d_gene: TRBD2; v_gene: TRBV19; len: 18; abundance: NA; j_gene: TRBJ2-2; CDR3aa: CASRWDRWTSGQGGELFF; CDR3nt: TGTGCCAGCCGATGGGACCGCTGGACTAGCGGGCAGGGCGGGGAGCTGTTTTTT
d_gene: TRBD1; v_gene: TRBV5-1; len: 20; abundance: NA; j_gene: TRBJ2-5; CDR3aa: CASSRRGLRAYAADQETQYF; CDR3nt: TGCGCCAGCAGCCGCAGGGGGCTACGGGCCTACGCGGCGGACCAAGAGACCCAGTACTTC
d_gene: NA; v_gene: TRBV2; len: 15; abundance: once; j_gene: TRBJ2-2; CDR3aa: CASSEHLANTGELFF; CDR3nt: TGTGCCAGCAGTGAGCACTTGGCGAACACCGGGGAGCTGTTTTTT
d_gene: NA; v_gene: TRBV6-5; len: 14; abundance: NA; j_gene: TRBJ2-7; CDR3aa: CASRRGSVSYEQYF; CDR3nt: TGTGCCAGCAGAAGAGGATCAGTATCCTACGAGCAGTACTTC
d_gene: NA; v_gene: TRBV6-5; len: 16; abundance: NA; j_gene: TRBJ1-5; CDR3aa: CASSYFDSPSNQPQHF; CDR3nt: TGTGCCAGCAGTTACTTCGACAGTCCTAGCAATCAGCCCCAGCATTTT
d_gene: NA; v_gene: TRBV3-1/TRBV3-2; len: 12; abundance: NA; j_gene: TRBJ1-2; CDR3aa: CASSQGPYGYTF; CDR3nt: TGTGCCAGCAGCCAGGGGCCTTATGGCTACACCTTC
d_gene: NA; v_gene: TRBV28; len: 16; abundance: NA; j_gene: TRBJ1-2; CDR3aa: CASSFSRGGQTYGYTF; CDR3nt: TGTGCCAGCAGTTTTTCCAGGGGCGGACAAACCTATGGCTACACCTTC
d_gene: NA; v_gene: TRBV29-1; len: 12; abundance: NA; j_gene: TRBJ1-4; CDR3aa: CSVAGGHEKLFF; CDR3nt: TGCAGCGTTGCCGGGGGGCATGAAAAACTGTTTTTT
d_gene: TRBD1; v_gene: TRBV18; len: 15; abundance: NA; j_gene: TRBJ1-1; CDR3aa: CASSPLQGGRAEAFF; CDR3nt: TGTGCCAGCTCACCACTCCAGGGGGGTAGGGCTGAAGCTTTCTTT
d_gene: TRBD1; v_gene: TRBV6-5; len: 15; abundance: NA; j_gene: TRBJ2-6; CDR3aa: CATSTGVAGANVLTF; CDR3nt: TGTGCCACCTCGACAGGGGTGGCTGGGGCCAACGTCCTGACTTTC
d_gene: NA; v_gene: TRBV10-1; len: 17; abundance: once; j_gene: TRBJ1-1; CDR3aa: CASSEPIRTSMNTEAFF; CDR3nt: TGCGCCAGCAGTGAGCCTATACGGACAAGCATGAACACTGAAGCTTTCTTT
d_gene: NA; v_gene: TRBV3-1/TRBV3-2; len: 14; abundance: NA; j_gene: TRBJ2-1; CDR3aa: CASSSLPGDNEQFF; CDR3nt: TGTGCCAGCAGCTCCCTTCCGGGGGACAATGAGCAGTTCTTC
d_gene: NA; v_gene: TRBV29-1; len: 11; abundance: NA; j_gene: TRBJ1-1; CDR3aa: CSVAGRMEAFF; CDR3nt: TGCAGCGTTGCGGGGAGGATGGAGGCTTTCTTT
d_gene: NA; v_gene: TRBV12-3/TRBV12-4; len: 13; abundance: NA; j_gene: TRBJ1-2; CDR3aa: CASSPPEDYGYTF; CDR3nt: TGTGCCAGCAGTCCGCCCGAGGACTATGGCTACACCTTC
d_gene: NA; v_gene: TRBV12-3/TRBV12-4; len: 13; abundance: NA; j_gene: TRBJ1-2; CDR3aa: CASSLSGNYGYTF; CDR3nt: TGTGCCAGCAGTTTGTCCGGGAACTATGGCTACACCTTC
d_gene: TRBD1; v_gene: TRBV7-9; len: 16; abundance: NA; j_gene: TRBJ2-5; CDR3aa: CASSSNRDRIQETQYF; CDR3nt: TGTGCCAGCAGCTCGAACCGGGACAGGATACAAGAGACCCAGTACTTC
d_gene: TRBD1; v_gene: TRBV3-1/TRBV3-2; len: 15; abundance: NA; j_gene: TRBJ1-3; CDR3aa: CASSRPQGIGNTIYF; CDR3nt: TGTGCCAGCAGCCGCCCACAGGGGATTGGAAACACCATATATTTT
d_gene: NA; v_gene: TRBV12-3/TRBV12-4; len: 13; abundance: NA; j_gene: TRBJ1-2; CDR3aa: CASSLQDYYGYTF; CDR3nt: TGTGCCAGCAGTTTGCAGGATTACTATGGCTACACCTTC
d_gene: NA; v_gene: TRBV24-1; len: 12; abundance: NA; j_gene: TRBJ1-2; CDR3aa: CATESALYGYTF; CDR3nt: TGTGCCACCGAGTCTGCCCTCTATGGCTACACCTTC
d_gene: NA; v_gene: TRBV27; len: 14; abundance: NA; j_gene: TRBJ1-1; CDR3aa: CASSFVAGSTEAFF; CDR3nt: TGTGCCAGCAGTTTCGTAGCGGGGAGCACTGAAGCTTTCTTT
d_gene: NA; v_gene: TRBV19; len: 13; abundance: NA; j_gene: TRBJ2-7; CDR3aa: CASAPGQNYEQYF; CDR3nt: TGTGCCAGTGCCCCGGGACAAAACTACGAGCAGTACTTC
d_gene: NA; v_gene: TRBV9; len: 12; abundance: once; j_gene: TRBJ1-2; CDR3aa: CASRGGAGGYTF; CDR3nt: TGTGCCAGCAGGGGGGGGGCTGGCGGCTACACCTTC
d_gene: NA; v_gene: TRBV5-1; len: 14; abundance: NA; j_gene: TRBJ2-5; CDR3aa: CASSLTRFQETQYF; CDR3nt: TGCGCCAGCAGCTTGACCAGGTTCCAAGAGACCCAGTACTTC
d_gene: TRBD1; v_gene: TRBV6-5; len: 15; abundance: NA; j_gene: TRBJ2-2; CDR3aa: CASSRQGSNTGELFF; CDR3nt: TGTGCCAGCAGCAGACAGGGGTCGAACACCGGGGAGCTGTTTTTT
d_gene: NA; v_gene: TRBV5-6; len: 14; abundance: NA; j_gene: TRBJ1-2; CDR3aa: CASRFWAGVYGYTF; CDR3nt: TGTGCCAGCAGGTTTTGGGCAGGGGTCTATGGCTACACCTTC
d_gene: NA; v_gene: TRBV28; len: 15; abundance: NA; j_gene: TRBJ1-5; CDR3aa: CASSRQLSRNQPQHF; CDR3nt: TGTGCCAGCAGTCGACAGCTAAGCCGCAATCAGCCCCAGCATTTT
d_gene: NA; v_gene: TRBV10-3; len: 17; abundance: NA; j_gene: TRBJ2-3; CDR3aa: CAISESMAVASTDTQYF; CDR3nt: TGTGCCATCAGTGAGTCAATGGCAGTCGCTAGCACAGATACGCAGTATTTT
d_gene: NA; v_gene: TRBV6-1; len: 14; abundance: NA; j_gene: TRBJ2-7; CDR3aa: CASSEQGLENLQYF; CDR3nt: TGTGCCAGCAGTGAACAGGGACTTGAGAATTTGCAGTACTTC
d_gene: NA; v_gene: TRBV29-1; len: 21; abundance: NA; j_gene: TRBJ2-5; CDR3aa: CSVEDAGGSWEGQWGRKTQYF; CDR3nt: TGCAGCGTTGAAGATGCAGGGGGCTCGTGGGAGGGCCAATGGGGTAGAAAGACCCAGTACTTC
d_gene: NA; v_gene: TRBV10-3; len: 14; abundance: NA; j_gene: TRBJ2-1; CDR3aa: CAICASRGYNEQFF; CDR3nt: TGTGCCATCTGTGCCTCGCGAGGCTACAATGAGCAGTTCTTC
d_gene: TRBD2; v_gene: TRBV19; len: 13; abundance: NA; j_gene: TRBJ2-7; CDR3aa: CASSRGLSAEQYF; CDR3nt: TGTGCCAGTAGTAGGGGACTATCGGCCGAGCAGTACTTC
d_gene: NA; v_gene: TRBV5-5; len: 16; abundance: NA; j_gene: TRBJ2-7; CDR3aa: CASSSSTPTYSYEQYF; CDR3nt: TGTGCCAGCAGCTCCTCGACACCCACTTACTCCTACGAGCAGTACTTC
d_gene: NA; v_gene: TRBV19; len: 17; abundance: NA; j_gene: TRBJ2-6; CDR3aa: CASTAGPSSSGANVLTF; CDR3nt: TGTGCCAGTACCGCGGGACCCTCAAGCTCTGGGGCCAACGTCCTGACTTTC
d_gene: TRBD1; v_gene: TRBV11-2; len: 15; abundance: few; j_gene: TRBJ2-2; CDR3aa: CASSLGQGNTGELFF; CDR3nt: TGTGCCAGCAGCTTAGGACAGGGGAACACCGGGGAGCTGTTTTTT
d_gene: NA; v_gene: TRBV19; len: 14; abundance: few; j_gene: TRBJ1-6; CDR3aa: CASSIRDINSPLHF; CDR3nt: TGTGCCAGTAGTATCCGGGACATTAATTCACCCCTCCACTTT
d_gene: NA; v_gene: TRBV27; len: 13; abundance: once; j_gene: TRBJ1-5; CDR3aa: CASRTGDNQPQHF; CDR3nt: TGTGCCAGCAGAACAGGTGATAATCAGCCCCAGCATTTT